This passage covers 30 T cell receptor beta chains from one sample sequenced in a study of control samples from healthy donors and cancer patients. Sequencing was performed with immunoSEQ multiplex PCR; in TCRdb, only in-frame clones are kept and a portion is missing. Of around 150,000 clones listed, around 90% are singletons. Specimen: blood. The source is a man aged 25 to 40 in good health.

To note about this clone: The identical CDR3 is also encoded by other nucleotide sequences in the sample. This chain joins TRBV5-1 and TRBJ1-1; no definite D call. The CDR3 runs 13 residues. Germline lookup yields CDR1 SGHRS and CDR2 YFSETQ. V lost 1 base and J 0 bases, leaving 4 bases between the germline ends. The CDR3 nucleotides are TGCGCCAGCAGCTTGACCGTGAACACTGAAGCTTTCTTT. It is translated as CASSLTVNTEAFF.

In this sample, this clone turned up once. The CDR3 spells CASSLSSLGNEQFF. CDR3 DNA sequence: TGTGCCAGCAGTTTATCCAGTCTGGGGAATGAGCAGTTCTTC. V is TRBV27 and J is TRBJ2-1; D gene unclear. The CDR3 covers 14 residues. Germline CDR1 MNHEY, CDR2 SMNVEV (reference sequence). Deletions cut 0 bases from V and 7 bases from J, with 10 bases between.

The chain is built from TRBV29-1 and TRBJ1-1; weak D call: TRBD1 (5 bases). The CDR3 is 13 amino acids. V was shortened by 7 bases and J by 1 base, with 13 bases between the two germline ends. CDR1 is SQVTM and CDR2 is ANQGSEA in the germline V gene. DNA of the CDR3: TGCAGCGCTGAGATACAGGAGAACACTGAAGCTTTCTTT. Amino acid sequence: CSAEIQENTEAFF.

The chain has TRBV9 and TRBJ2-3, with 12 bases lining up with TRBD2. The CDR3 length is 18 residues. J gave up 1 base and V 3 bases, and 9 bases lay outside the gene matches. Germline loops: CDR1 SGDLS, CDR2 YYNGEE. The CDR3 sequence: CASSGGSLAGGGTDTQYF. The CDR3 DNA reads TGTGCCAGCAGCGGGGGAAGTCTAGCGGGAGGGGGCACAGATACGCAGTATTTT.

This chain joins TRBV19 and TRBJ2-2; 9 nucleotides line up with TRBD2. Germline values: CDR1 LNHDA, CDR2 SQIVND (reference sequence). V trimming: 4 bases; J trimming: 4 bases; junction bases outside the gene matches: 4. This CDR3 region has 15 residues. This CDR3 reads CASSRGLALTGELFF. DNA of the CDR3: TGTGCCAGTAGTAGGGGACTAGCCCTCACCGGGGAGCTGTTTTTT.

The rearrangement uses TRBV11-2 and TRBJ1-6, with 10 bases matching TRBD1. This CDR3 is built from 18 residues. The V and J ends lost 0 bases and 1 base, in that order; junction bases with no gene match: 3. Germline V gene lookup returns CDR1 SGHAT and CDR2 FQNNGV. This chain's CDR3 is CASSLDQGQGSYNSPLHF. The CDR3 region has the DNA TGTGCCAGCAGCTTAGATCAGGGACAGGGGTCCTATAATTCACCCCTCCACTTT.

The rearrangement uses TRBV7-7 and TRBJ2-2, with 7 nucleotides matching TRBD2. This CDR3 comprises 16 residues. Germline-derived CDR1 and CDR2 are SSHAT and FNYEAQ (reference sequence). J was trimmed by 1 base and V by 3 bases; bases with no gene match: 5. CDR3 sequence: CASSLGGGENTGELFF. In DNA, the CDR3 is TGTGCCAGCAGCTTGGGCGGGGGAGAGAACACCGGGGAGCTGTTTTTT. The variable domain in full, completed from reference TRBV7-7 and TRBJ2-2, reads GAGVSQSPRYKVTKRGQDVTLRCDPISSHATLYWYQQALGQGPEFLTYFNYEAQPDKSGLPSDRFSAERPEGSISTLTIQRTEQRDSAMYRCASSLGGGENTGELFFGEGSRLTVL.

DNA of the CDR3: TGCGCCAGCAGCTTAAGGCAGCCCAGCTCCTACGAGCAGTACTTC. Encoded protein: CASSLRQPSSYEQYF. The genes are TRBV5-1 and TRBJ2-7, with D uncertain. Trimming left V 2 bases short and J 0 bases short, with 12 bases between. Per the germline V gene, CDR1 is SGHRS and CDR2 is YFSETQ. The CDR3 runs to 15 residues.

The rearrangement uses TRBV16 and TRBJ1-3, with D perhaps matching TRBD1 (5 bases). The CDR3 sequence is 17 residues long. Germline V lookup: CDR1 KGHSY, CDR2 FQNENV. The V and J ends lost 0 bases and 0 bases respectively, with 12 bases between them. The CDR3 bases are TGTGCCAGCAGCCAATCGCCCGGGACGAACTCTGGAAACACCATATATTTT. This gives the protein CASSQSPGTNSGNTIYF. The whole variable domain, filled in from reference TRBV16 and TRBJ1-3, reads GEEVAQTPKHLVRGEGQKAKLYCAPIKGHSYVFWYQQVLKNEFKFLISFQNENVFDETGMPKERFSAKCLPNSPCSLEIQATKLEDSAVYFCASSQSPGTNSGNTIYFGEGSWLTVV.

This chain uses TRBV5-1 with TRBJ2-1, with D perhaps matching TRBD1 or TRBD2 (5 bases each). CDR1 is SGHRS, CDR2 YFSETQ, per germline. The CDR3 covers 16 residues. V gave up 3 bases and J gave up 3 bases, with 16 bases separating them. DNA of the CDR3: TGCGCCAGCAGCTCCGGGACCAACTATTTCTACAATGAGCAGTTCTTC. Translated: CASSSGTNYFYNEQFF.

This sequence joins TRBV28 and TRBJ1-4; D gene uncertain. V shed 2 bases and J shed 8 bases, with 3 bases lying between them. From germline, CDR1 is MDHEN and CDR2 SYDVKM. The CDR3 loop spans 11 amino acids. CDR3: CASSLQEKLFF. The CDR3 DNA is TGTGCCAGCAGTTTACAGGAAAAACTGTTTTTT. Full variable domain (rest looked up from reference TRBV28 and TRBJ1-4): DVKVTQSSRYLVKRTGEKVFLECVQDMDHENMFWYRQDPGLGLRLIYFSYDVKMKEKGDIPEGYSVSREKKERFSLILESASTNQTSMYLCASSLQEKLFFGSGTQLSVL.

The J gene is TRBJ2-5, the V gene TRBV3-1 (or the pseudogene TRBV3-2); D is perhaps TRBD1 or TRBD2 (5 bases each). V was cut by 0 bases and J by 4 bases, with 12 bases left in between. The CDR3 is 15 residues long. Per the germline V gene, CDR1 is LGHDT and CDR2 is YNNKEL (reference sequence). The CDR3 loop reads CASSQEGERSETQYF. The CDR3 DNA sequence: TGTGCCAGCAGCCAAGAAGGGGAGCGGTCAGAGACCCAGTACTTC.

The chain couples TRBV14 to TRBJ1-5; D not certain. V lost 0 bases and J lost 3, with 9 bases in between. The CDR3 consists of 15 residues. CDR1 is SGHDN and CDR2 is FVKESK in the germline V gene. CDR3 protein: CASSQEMAVNQPQHF. The CDR3, as DNA: TGTGCCAGCAGCCAAGAGATGGCGGTCAATCAGCCCCAGCATTTT.

This rearrangement joins TRBV6-5 to TRBJ1-2; D gene unclear. This CDR3 is 14 amino acids long. CDR1 and CDR2 from the germline V gene are MNHEY and SVGAGI. The ends were cut back, 8 bases at V and 4 bases at J, with 17 bases in the middle. The CDR3 here is CASSGTDPRYGYTF. CDR3 in DNA: TGTGCCAGCTCAGGAACAGACCCACGCTATGGCTACACCTTC.

This clone appeared a single time. CDR3: CASSLSAGDRLVLFF. The CDR3 DNA sequence: TGTGCCAGCAGTTTATCGGCAGGGGACAGATTAGTACTGTTTTTT. The chain uses TRBV27 and TRBJ1-4; TRBD1 matches 7 bases. The CDR3 contains 15 residues. In germline, CDR1 is MNHEY, CDR2 SMNVEV (reference sequence). Trimming at V came to 0 bases and at J to 13 bases, leaving 11 bases not matched to a gene.

The rearrangement joins TRBV23-1 to TRBJ2-7; no firm D call. TRBV23-1 is annotated as an ORF whose role is uncertain. The CDR3 runs 13 residues. With 11 bases removed from V and 0 bases from J, the gap between germline ends came to 14 bases. CDR3 loop: CAPRVDHSYEQYF. The CDR3 DNA reads as TGCGCCCCGAGAGTCGACCACTCCTACGAGCAGTACTTC.

This rearrangement joins TRBV4-3 to TRBJ2-2; tentatively, D is TRBD1 (5 bases). CDR1 is LGHNA and CDR2 is YSLEER in the germline V gene. This CDR3 is 20 amino acids long. V was cut by 1 base and J by 4 bases, with 25 bases left in between. DNA of the CDR3: TGCGCCAGCAGCCAAGCCTCACCACAGGCCCACCGGCGAGGCACCGGGGAGCTGTTTTTT. Protein product: CASSQASPQAHRRGTGELFF.

The rearrangement joins TRBV4-3 to TRBJ2-7; TRBD1 might be the D (6 bases). Germline values: CDR1 LGHNA, CDR2 YSLEER. The CDR3 contains 14 residues. Trimming shortened V by 4 bases and J by 3 bases, and 13 bases separated the two germline ends. CDR3 DNA sequence: TGCGCCAGCAGCCCCCAGGGGAACTTCTACGAGCAGTACTTC. Translation: CASSPQGNFYEQYF.

The chain couples TRBV20-1 to TRBJ2-1; TRBD2 matches 7 bases. The germline V gene has CDR1 DFQATT and CDR2 SNEGSKA (reference sequence). The junction had 6 bases not matched to a gene; V was cut back by 3 bases and J by 4 bases. CDR3 length: 14 residues. The CDR3: CSASRREVYNEQFF. Here the CDR3 DNA reads TGCAGTGCTAGTCGTCGGGAGGTTTACAATGAGCAGTTCTTC.

V and J are TRBV5-5 and TRBJ1-6; D perhaps matches TRBD1 (6 bases). This CDR3 has 15 amino acids. V lost 1 base and J 10 bases, leaving 15 bases between the germline ends. Germline loops: CDR1 SGHKS, CDR2 YYEKEE (reference sequence). The CDR3 region is CASSLRTEYESPLHF. The CDR3 DNA follows: TGTGCCAGCAGCTTGCGGACAGAGTATGAGTCACCCCTCCACTTT.

The J gene is TRBJ2-2, the V gene TRBV11-2, with TRBD1 matching over 9 bases. Germline trimming cut 4 bases from V and 6 bases from J; bases unmatched to any gene: 9. CDR1 is SGHAT, CDR2 FQNNGV, per germline. This CDR3 contains 16 residues. CDR3 amino acids: CASSSKGQGRSGELFF. CDR3 bases: TGTGCCAGCAGCTCCAAGGGACAGGGTCGATCCGGGGAGCTGTTTTTT.

The chain employs TRBV19 and TRBJ1-2; D call uncertain. Trimming took off 5 bases at V and 7 bases at J, with 11 bases between the two ends. This CDR3 is built from 12 residues. From germline, CDR1 is LNHDA and CDR2 SQIVND (reference sequence). The CDR3 nucleotides read TGTGCCAGTAGTCAGAGCTCGCCTGGCTACACCTTC. Encoded protein: CASSQSSPGYTF.

V gene TRBV29-1 combines with J gene TRBJ1-5; tentatively, D is TRBD1 (5 bases). Deletions cut 1 base from V and 6 bases from J, with 13 bases between. CDR1 is SQVTM and CDR2 is ANQGSEA in the germline V gene. This CDR3 spans 14 amino acids. The CDR3 loop reads CSVEVSGNSQPQHF. The CDR3 DNA reads as TGCAGCGTTGAAGTTTCAGGGAATTCTCAGCCCCAGCATTTT.

This clone appeared a few times. The chain uses TRBV3-1 (or the pseudogene TRBV3-2) and TRBJ1-2; D perhaps matches TRBD1 (5 bases). The germline V gene encodes CDR1 LGHDT and CDR2 YNNKEL (reference sequence). The CDR3 is 15 residues long. Trimming pared 2 bases from V and 4 bases from J, leaving 14 bases between. The CDR3, as DNA: TGTGCCAGCAGCCAATCAGACAGCTTGCCCTATGGCTACACCTTC. This translates into CASSQSDSLPYGYTF.

The V call is TRBV2, the J call TRBJ1-3; D uncertain. The CDR3 consists of 14 residues. Trimming stripped 0 bases from V and 4 bases from J, with 7 bases between. Germline lookup yields CDR1 SNHLY and CDR2 FYNNEI. The DNA for the CDR3 is TGTGCCAGCAGTGAAGCGCGGCAGGGAAACACCATATATTTT. Translating gives CASSEARQGNTIYF.

The rearrangement joins TRBV27 to TRBJ2-3; 9 bases line up with TRBD2. CDR1 is MNHEY and CDR2 is SMNVEV in the germline V gene (reference sequence). The CDR3 is 19 residues long. Trimming removed 3 bases from V and 2 bases from J; junction bases left unmatched: 15. The CDR3 loop reads CASSFRAHALAGNTDTQYF. The DNA for the CDR3 is TGTGCCAGCAGTTTTAGGGCGCATGCCCTAGCGGGGAACACAGATACGCAGTATTTT.

This clone was counted a single time. V and J are TRBV7-8 and TRBJ2-5; 7 bases agree with TRBD1. In germline, CDR1 is SGHVS, CDR2 FQNEAQ. This CDR3 contains 13 residues. The V and J ends lost 5 bases and 5 bases, in that order; junction bases with no gene match: 5. This CDR3 reads CASSMTGFETQYF. The CDR3 nucleotides are TGTGCCAGCAGCATGACAGGGTTCGAGACCCAGTACTTC.

This clone came up once. This chain uses TRBV15 with TRBJ1-6; TRBD1 matches 8 bases. V was pared by 3 bases and J by 7 bases, with 11 bases of the junction left unmatched. CDR3 size: 17 residues. Germline values: CDR1 LNHNV, CDR2 YYDKDF (reference sequence). CDR3 sequence reads: CATSRETDREGNSPLHF. The DNA for the CDR3 is TGTGCCACCAGCAGGGAAACGGACAGGGAAGGCAATTCACCCCTCCACTTT.

V gene TRBV5-1 combines with J gene TRBJ2-3, with D possibly called TRBD1 or TRBD2 (5 bases each). Deletions cut 4 bases from V and 0 bases from J, with 12 bases between. Germline V gene data show CDR1 as SGHRS and CDR2 as YFSETQ. The CDR3 spans 15 residues. In DNA, the CDR3 is TGCGCCAGCAGCGCCGGGACGGGGAGCACAGATACGCAGTATTTT. This gives the protein CASSAGTGSTDTQYF.

This chain connects TRBV6-2 or TRBV6-3 to TRBJ1-1; D unresolved. Trimming cost V 2 bases and J 2 bases, with 6 bases left between them. CDR3 length equals 13 residues. Germline lookup yields CDR1 MNHEY and CDR2 SVGEGT. CDR3 in DNA: TGTGCCAGCAGTTACAACAGAAACACTGAAGCTTTCTTT. It encodes CASSYNRNTEAFF.